These 14 T cell receptor beta chains were all obtained from the same sample, sequenced in a study of PD-L1 blockade in urothelial cancer. Clones were read by immunoSEQ multiplex PCR, and TCRdb kept only the in-frame ones, dropping some. The top ten hold under 9% of the sample, which has approximately 46,000 clones, 70% to 90% seen once. The source material was PBMCs, sampled around atezolizumab (anti-PD-L1) treatment. These TCRs come from a man aged 55 to 70 with urothelial cancer.

The chain employs TRBV11-2 and TRBJ2-5; 7 bases line up with TRBD1. The J segment lost 4 bases and the V segment lost 1 base, leaving 3 bases of the junction unmatched. This CDR3 has 14 amino acids. From germline, CDR1 is SGHAT and CDR2 FQNNGV. The CDR3 nucleotides are TGTGCCAGCAGCTTAGTGTCAGGGGGAGAGACCCAGTACTTC. Translating it yields CASSLVSGGETQYF.

This rearrangement joins TRBV4-1 to TRBJ2-1, with 9 bases fitting TRBD1. Germline CDR1 and CDR2: MGHRA and YSYEKL. The CDR3 runs to 15 residues. The trim removed 1 base at V and 3 bases at J, leaving 1 base unmatched. CDR3 region: CASSQGDRDYNEQFF. The CDR3 DNA reads TGCGCCAGCAGCCAAGGGGACAGGGACTACAATGAGCAGTTCTTC.

V is TRBV7-3 and J is TRBJ1-1; D gene uncertain. V lost 4 bases, J lost 4 bases, and 10 bases lay in between. Germline loops: CDR1 SGHTA, CDR2 FQGTGA. This CDR3 comprises 13 residues. CDR3 nucleotide sequence: TGTGCCAGCAGCTATACGAGTAGCACTGAAGCTTTCTTT. Its protein product is CASSYTSSTEAFF. Full variable domain (outside the CDR3, taken from reference TRBV7-3 and TRBJ1-1): GAGVSQTPSNKVTEKGKYVELRCDPISGHTALYWYRQSLGQGPEFLIYFQGTGAADDSGLPNDRFFAVRPEGSVSTLKIQRTERGDSAVYLCASSYTSSTEAFFGQGTRLTVV.

The rearrangement links TRBV7-3 to TRBJ1-1; no definite D call. Trimming took 1 base from V and 1 from J, leaving 7 bases between them. The length of the CDR3 is 14 residues. In germline, CDR1 is SGHTA, CDR2 FQGTGA. Here the CDR3 reads CASSLIGGNTEAFF. For the CDR3, the DNA is TGTGCCAGCAGCTTAATAGGCGGGAACACTGAAGCTTTCTTT.

The V and J genes are TRBV6-1 and TRBJ1-5; possible D gene TRBD1, 5 bases. CDR1 and CDR2 (germline): MNHNS, SASEGT. V gave up 2 bases and J gave up 9 bases, with 23 bases separating them. The CDR3 totals 17 residues. CDR3 in DNA: TGTGCCAGCAGTGAACGATTTGGGGACTCCGCCGGATGGCCCCAGCATTTT. Amino acids: CASSERFGDSAGWPQHF.

As DNA, the CDR3 is TGTGCCAGCAGCCGAGGACAGGGGGCGGACTATGGCTACACCTTC. It translates to CASSRGQGADYGYTF. The rearrangement uses TRBV5-4 and TRBJ1-2, with 11 bases lining up with TRBD1. The CDR3 spans 15 residues. CDR1 and CDR2 (germline): SGHNT, YYREEE (reference sequence). Trimming removed 4 bases from V and 3 bases from J; junction bases left unmatched: 5. The complete variable domain, with remaining parts taken from reference TRBV5-4 and TRBJ1-2, reads ETGVTQSPTHLIKTRGQQVTLRCSSQSGHNTVSWYQQALGQGPQFIFQYYREEENGRGNFPPRFSGLQFPNYSSELNVNALELDDSALYLCASSRGQGADYGYTFGSGTRLTVV.

The rearrangement joins TRBV7-2 to TRBJ2-3; TRBD2 matches 8 bases. The J segment lost 0 bases and the V segment lost 1 base, leaving 6 bases of the junction unmatched. This CDR3 spans 17 amino acids. CDR1 is SGHTA and CDR2 is FQGNSA in the germline V gene. The CDR3 DNA is TGTGCCAGCAGCTTAGGTCCGGGGGGGCTAAGCACAGATACGCAGTATTTT. This encodes CASSLGPGGLSTDTQYF.

This chain connects TRBV30 to TRBJ2-3; TRBD2 agrees at 10 bases. The CDR3 has 14 residues. The junction had 3 bases not matched to a gene; V was cut back by 3 bases and J by 3 bases. Germline V lookup: CDR1 GTSNPN, CDR2 SVGIG (reference sequence). The CDR3 spells CAWRPAGGTDTQYF. Written as DNA, the CDR3 is TGTGCCTGGAGGCCAGCGGGGGGGACAGATACGCAGTATTTT.

The V and J genes are TRBV6-6 and TRBJ1-4; perhaps TRBD1 as D (6 bases). The V end was cut by 2 bases, the J end by 7 bases, with 11 bases between. Germline-derived CDR1 and CDR2 are MNHNY and SVGAGI (reference sequence). This CDR3 has 14 residues. CDR3 residues: CASSYEQGVEKLFF. CDR3 nucleotide sequence: TGTGCCAGCAGTTACGAACAGGGAGTTGAAAAACTGTTTTTT.

This chain links TRBV5-6 with TRBJ1-5; 7 bases agree with TRBD1. After removal of 4 bases from V and 7 bases from J, the junction contained 8 bases not matched to a gene. The germline V gene has CDR1 SGHDT and CDR2 YYEEEE. The CDR3 runs to 14 residues. Here the CDR3 reads CASSLNRGGQPQHF. CDR3 nucleotide sequence: TGTGCCAGCAGCCTAAACAGGGGCGGACAGCCCCAGCATTTT. The whole variable domain, remainder taken from reference TRBV5-6 and TRBJ1-5, is DAGVTQSPTHLIKTRGQQVTLRCSPKSGHDTVSWYQQALGQGPQFIFQYYEEEERQRGNFPDRFSGHQFPNYSSELNVNALLLGDSALYLCASSLNRGGQPQHFGDGTRLSIL.

The rearrangement links TRBV7-2 to TRBJ1-1; a weak D match, TRBD1 (6 bases). The length of the CDR3 is 15 residues. Germline V gene data show CDR1 as SGHTA and CDR2 as FQGNSA. Trimming pared 5 bases from V and 0 bases from J, leaving 13 bases between. CDR3 bases: TGTGCCAGCAGCCCGCAAACAGGGTTGAACACTGAAGCTTTCTTT. This gives the protein CASSPQTGLNTEAFF.

The CDR3 DNA follows: TGCGCCAGCAGCCGACAGGGGGCAGTTTTGCGGGGGGGCCTGCCAGATACGCAGTATTTT. Amino acids: CASSRQGAVLRGGLPDTQYF. The chain couples TRBV5-1 to TRBJ2-3, with D perhaps TRBD1 (10 bases). V lost 4 bases, J lost 4 bases, and 31 bases lay in between. Germline CDR1 is SGHRS and CDR2 is YFSETQ. This CDR3 is built from 20 residues.

The chain uses TRBV19 and TRBJ2-3; TRBD2 matches 8 bases. The CDR3 consists of 16 residues. V shed 5 bases, J shed 5 bases, and the junction held 12 bases outside the gene matches. Germline lookup yields CDR1 LNHDA and CDR2 SQIVND (reference sequence). The CDR3 protein is CASSSDQRGQGDTQYF. DNA of the CDR3: TGTGCCAGTAGTTCGGATCAGCGGGGGCAGGGAGATACGCAGTATTTT.

The rearrangement joins TRBV7-2 to TRBJ2-2; no clear D. Trimming left V 2 bases short and J 4 bases short, with 8 bases between. The CDR3 totals 14 residues. Germline V gives CDR1 SGHTA, CDR2 FQGNSA. The CDR3 is CASSLIRPTGELFF. The CDR3 coding sequence is TGTGCCAGCAGCTTAATCAGGCCCACCGGGGAGCTGTTTTTT.